This TCR beta chain was sequenced in a study of blood T cell repertoires in COVID-19. About the research overall: Specimens from acute and convalescent COVID-19 originated in the United States, Italy and Spain.

This table comes from immunoSEQ multiplex PCR, and its TCRdb copy is limited to in-frame clones, with some not included. The sample consists of nearly 350,000 clones, more than 85% of them appearing once. Trimming at V came to 0 bases and at J to 6 bases, leaving 15 bases not matched to a gene. Germline CDR1 and CDR2: SEHNR and FQNEAQ (reference sequence). The CDR3 runs to 19 residues. The study assigned cohorts using participant-reported clinical history. Two negative PCRs, clearance, or symptom resolution characterized the recovered Cohort 3 donors. The chain has TRBV7-9 and TRBJ1-1; TRBD1 aligns across 11 bases. The sample was PBMCs or T cells enriched from blood (not recorded which). The clonotype comes from a woman between 25 and 40 years old who had recovered from COVID-19. CDR3 loop: CASSLARTGGAPGISEAFF. Here the CDR3 DNA reads TGTGCCAGCAGCTTAGCGCGGACAGGGGGCGCCCCGGGGATCTCTGAAGCTTTCTTT.